A single sample is the source of the 24 T cell receptor beta chains below, sequenced in a study of CD8+ T cells in alopecia areata. Reverse transcription of extracted RNA yielded cDNA, which provided the sequencing template. Clones were sequenced by immunoSEQ multiplex PCR, and TCRdb holds only the in-frame ones, with some missing. The sample carries 150,000 or so clones, around 47% recorded once. Specimen: CD4+ T cells sorted from blood. The receptor set was obtained from a human donor with alopecia areata.

This clone was recorded once. This chain connects TRBV27 to TRBJ2-3; D unresolved. CDR1 is MNHEY, CDR2 SMNVEV, per germline (reference sequence). Trimming shortened V by 4 bases and J by 7 bases, and 12 bases separated the two germline ends. This CDR3 comprises 13 residues. CDR3 residues: CASSSTPGYTQYF. The CDR3 DNA reads as TGTGCCAGCAGTTCTACCCCCGGGTATACGCAGTATTTT.

The rearrangement uses TRBV5-6 and TRBJ2-7, with TRBD1 matching 8 bases. V was clipped by 2 bases and J by 3 bases; unmatched bases: 7. CDR3 size: 15 residues. CDR1 and CDR2 from the germline V gene are SGHDT and YYEEEE. The CDR3 protein is CASSFAGTGVYEQYF. CDR3 DNA: TGTGCCAGCAGCTTTGCCGGGACAGGTGTCTACGAGCAGTACTTC.

The chain has TRBV19 and TRBJ1-5; D perhaps matches TRBD1 (5 bases). CDR1 LNHDA and CDR2 SQIVND come from the germline V gene (reference sequence). V was pared by 6 bases and J by 7 bases, with 13 bases between. The CDR3 runs 13 residues. The CDR3 is CASSRQFEQPQHF. CDR3 coding DNA: TGTGCCAGTAGCAGACAGTTTGAACAGCCCCAGCATTTT.

This clone was detected only a few times. The chain combines TRBV5-4 with TRBJ2-7; 8 nucleotides match TRBD1. The CDR3 length is 13 residues. With V trimmed by 4 bases and J by 5 bases, 5 bases remained unmatched. Germline V gene lookup returns CDR1 SGHNT and CDR2 YYREEE (reference sequence). As DNA, the CDR3 is TGTGCCAGCAGCCCAGGGGGCCGGGACGAGCAGTACTTC. Translation: CASSPGGRDEQYF.

In DNA form, the CDR3 reads TGTGCCAGCAGCTGGGACTTTCGGGGAATGGCAGATACGCAGTATTTT. It codes for CASSWDFRGMADTQYF. The chain has TRBV28 and TRBJ2-3; weak D call: TRBD2 (6 bases). Trimming shortened V by 6 bases and J by 4 bases, and 20 bases separated the two germline ends. CDR1 MDHEN and CDR2 SYDVKM come from the germline V gene. This CDR3 spans 16 amino acids. Combining the CDR3 with reference TRBV28 and TRBJ2-3 gives the whole variable domain DVKVTQSSRYLVKRTGEKVFLECVQDMDHENMFWYRQDPGLGLRLIYFSYDVKMKEKGDIPEGYSVSREKKERFSLILESASTNQTSMYLCASSWDFRGMADTQYFGPGTRLTVL.

V usage is TRBV6-5 and J usage is TRBJ1-1, with D perhaps TRBD1 (5 bases). Per germline, CDR1 MNHEY and CDR2 SVGAGI. Trimming pared 5 bases from V and 2 bases from J, leaving 9 bases between. The CDR3 covers 13 residues. The CDR3 is CASSNQGNTEAFF. The CDR3 nucleotides read TGTGCCAGCAGTAATCAGGGAAACACTGAAGCTTTCTTT.

The chain is built from TRBV6-5 and TRBJ2-7; D might be TRBD1 or TRBD2, each matching 5 bases. In germline, CDR1 is MNHEY, CDR2 SVGAGI. Trimming took 4 bases from V and 1 from J, leaving 17 bases between them. The CDR3 has 16 residues. The CDR3 DNA sequence: TGTGCCAGCAGTTCCCTAGGGGCCAGCGGTTCCTACGAGCAGTACTTC. The encoded protein is CASSSLGASGSYEQYF.

V is TRBV11-3 and J is TRBJ2-1; the D is unclear. V was pared by 5 bases and J by 0 bases, with 8 bases between. The CDR3 is 14 amino acids. The germline V gene has CDR1 SGHNT and CDR2 YENEEA. Here the CDR3 DNA reads TGTGCCAGCAGCGTCAGGAGCTCCTACAATGAGCAGTTCTTC. Its translation: CASSVRSSYNEQFF.

The gene calls are TRBV27 and TRBJ1-2, with TRBD1 matching over 11 bases. Trimming removed 5 bases from V and 7 bases from J; junction bases left unmatched: 9. Germline assignment: CDR1 MNHEY and CDR2 SMNVEV (reference sequence). This CDR3 has 15 amino acids. CDR3 in DNA: TGTGCCAGCAGTCCCGGGACAGGGGGGATAGTTGGCTACACCTTC. Translation gives CASSPGTGGIVGYTF.

This clone was observed a handful of times. The J gene is TRBJ2-6, the V gene TRBV4-1; TRBD1 agrees at 7 bases. Germline V lookup: CDR1 MGHRA, CDR2 YSYEKL. The ends lost 6 bases at V and 4 bases at J; junction bases unmatched: 6. The CDR3 extends over 15 amino acids. In nucleotides, the CDR3 is TGCGCCAGCAGGAGGACAGGTACCGGGGCCAACGTCCTGACTTTC. Translating gives CASRRTGTGANVLTF.

The V gene is TRBV29-1, the J gene TRBJ2-1; 8 nucleotides line up with TRBD2. The CDR3 runs 17 residues. After removal of 7 bases from V and 0 bases from J, the junction contained 14 bases not matched to a gene. Germline CDR1 is SQVTM and CDR2 is ANQGSEA. CDR3 sequence reads: CSARIAGLPSSYNEQFF. CDR3 sequence (DNA): TGCAGCGCAAGAATAGCGGGACTACCTAGCTCCTACAATGAGCAGTTCTTC.

The rearrangement uses TRBV5-1 and TRBJ2-3; 8 bases fit TRBD2. Germline V gene sequence: CDR1 SGHRS, CDR2 YFSETQ. After removal of 6 bases from V and 3 bases from J, the junction contained 6 bases not matched to a gene. CDR3 length: 14 amino acids. CDR3 protein: CASKVAGRTDTQYF. The CDR3 DNA reads TGCGCCAGCAAGGTAGCGGGGCGAACAGATACGCAGTATTTT.

The gene calls are TRBV5-1 and TRBJ2-5, with 7 bases that match TRBD2. CDR1 is SGHRS, CDR2 YFSETQ, per germline. The CDR3 spans 15 residues. Unmatched junction bases numbered 8, after V lost 4 bases and J lost 2 bases. CDR3 DNA sequence: TGCGCCAGCAGCCGAGCACCAGCGGGACAAGAGACCCAGTACTTC. This translates into CASSRAPAGQETQYF.

This clone was recorded a few times. The CDR3 coding sequence is TGTGCCGCCCAACCGGACAGTAGCAATCAGCCCCAGCATTTT. Its translation: CAAQPDSSNQPQHF. The chain links TRBV30 to TRBJ1-5; the D gene is possibly TRBD1 (6 bases). Between the trimmed V and J ends, which lost 8 bases and 0 bases, there was a span of 14 bases. The CDR3 runs to 14 residues. Per the germline V gene, CDR1 is GTSNPN and CDR2 is SVGIG (reference sequence).

This clone was recorded a few times. CDR3 sequence: CASSLIAGGPGEQYF. DNA for the CDR3: TGTGCCAGCAGCTTAATAGCGGGAGGGCCTGGGGAGCAGTACTTC. The J gene is TRBJ2-7, the V gene TRBV7-8; 11 bases agree with TRBD2. J lost 7 bases, V lost 2 bases, and 7 bases had no gene match. Germline V CDR1 and CDR2: SGHVS, FQNEAQ. CDR3 length: 15 amino acids.

The table lists this clone with a few counts. The J gene is TRBJ1-2, the V gene TRBV4-1; 7 bases agree with TRBD1. The CDR3 is 15 residues long. Per the germline V gene, CDR1 is MGHRA and CDR2 is YSYEKL. The V gene end was trimmed by 4 bases and the J gene end by 1 base; junction bases not matched to a gene: 6. CDR3 amino acids: CASSPGGQRNYGYTF. In nucleotides, the CDR3 is TGCGCCAGCAGCCCGGGGGGACAGCGTAACTATGGCTACACCTTC.

V and J are TRBV30 and TRBJ2-2; TRBD2 matches at 7 bases. From germline, CDR1 is GTSNPN and CDR2 SVGIG (reference sequence). The CDR3 is made up of 16 amino acids. V shed 1 base, J shed 2 bases, and the junction held 7 bases outside the gene matches. CDR3 sequence reads: CAWSGRDYQNTGELFF. The DNA for the CDR3 is TGTGCCTGGAGTGGGCGGGACTACCAAAACACCGGGGAGCTGTTTTTT.

V and J are TRBV11-2 and TRBJ2-5, with D perhaps being TRBD1 or TRBD2 (6 bases each). This CDR3 is built from 16 residues. V gave up 2 bases and J gave up 4 bases, with 17 bases separating them. Germline V CDR1 and CDR2: SGHAT, FQNNGV. In DNA, the CDR3 is TGTGCCAGCAGCTTAATTCGGCCGGGGGCGGGAGAGACCCAGTACTTC. Translating it yields CASSLIRPGAGETQYF.

The chain combines TRBV29-1 with TRBJ2-5; 7 bases agree with TRBD2. This CDR3 has 13 residues. Losses at the gene ends were 6 bases for V and 5 bases for J; bases not matched to a gene: 9. Looked up from germline, CDR1 is SQVTM and CDR2 is ANQGSEA. In DNA, the CDR3 is TGCAGCGTGAGGACTAGTCGTCGGGAGACCCAGTACTTC. Amino acids: CSVRTSRRETQYF.

J is TRBJ2-5 and V is TRBV5-1, with 9 positions matching TRBD2. The CDR3 runs to 15 residues. J gave up 2 bases and V 2 bases, and 4 bases lay outside the gene matches. CDR1 is SGHRS, CDR2 YFSETQ, per germline. The CDR3 region is CASSLGTSTQETQYF. The CDR3 region has the DNA TGCGCCAGCAGCTTAGGGACTAGCACACAAGAGACCCAGTACTTC.

V usage is TRBV28 and J usage is TRBJ1-1; D perhaps matches TRBD1 (6 bases). The CDR3 covers 13 residues. V was pared by 4 bases and J by 6 bases, with 12 bases between. Germline V gene lookup returns CDR1 MDHEN and CDR2 SYDVKM. In DNA, the CDR3 is TGTGCCAGCAGTTCAGGGGCGATACCTGAAGCTTTCTTT. Its translation: CASSSGAIPEAFF.

The chain recombines TRBV29-1 with TRBJ1-5; D might be TRBD1 (5 bases). CDR3 size: 13 residues. Trimming took 6 bases from V and 7 from J, leaving 16 bases between them. Germline V gene sequence: CDR1 SQVTM, CDR2 ANQGSEA. CDR3 loop: CSVALGGRQPQHF. CDR3 DNA sequence: TGCAGCGTAGCCTTGGGGGGGAGACAGCCCCAGCATTTT.

This clone was counted only a few times. The rearrangement uses TRBV25-1 and TRBJ1-5; 10 nucleotides match TRBD1. The V gene's germline CDR1 is MGHDK and CDR2 SYGVNS. The V gene end was trimmed by 4 bases and the J gene end by 2 bases; junction bases not matched to a gene: 8. The CDR3 consists of 17 residues. The CDR3 sequence: CASSAPDRGSGNQPQHF. The CDR3 DNA reads TGTGCCAGCAGTGCTCCGGACAGGGGGTCGGGCAATCAGCCCCAGCATTTT.

This clone appeared a few times. V is TRBV7-9 and J is TRBJ1-2; D possibly corresponds to TRBD1 (5 bases). The CDR3 is made up of 14 amino acids. Germline values: CDR1 SEHNR, CDR2 FQNEAQ (reference sequence). Trimming shortened V by 1 base and J by 7 bases, and 13 bases separated the two germline ends. The CDR3 bases are TGTGCCAGCAGCTTAGATGGGGCAGACGGTGGCTACACCTTC. Translating gives CASSLDGADGGYTF.